The next 3 T cell receptor beta chains were all read from a single sample in a study of identical twins. TCRdb itself ran the 5' RACE reads through MiXCR, one entry per CDR3 protein. The data contain around 230,000 distinct CDR3 sequences, under 8.5% of them singletons. Separately, the same data were catalogued under a study of T cells expressing NK-cell markers.

The sequenced sample consisted of CD8+ T cells sorted from blood. These receptors were taken from a woman aged 18-30 years in good health.

The chain combines TRBV30 with TRBJ2-1; TRBD2 aligns across 11 bases. CDR3 length: 18 residues. Germline lookup yields CDR1 GTSNPN and CDR2 SVGIG (reference sequence). V lost 6 bases, J lost 6 bases, and 19 bases stayed unmatched. CDR3 protein: CACIRDRVTSGAFNEQFF. Written as DNA, the CDR3 is TGTGCCTGCATACGGGATCGGGTGACTAGCGGGGCGTTCAATGAGCAGTTCTTC.

This clonotype was recorded at least ten times. The rearrangement links TRBV4-2 to TRBJ2-3, with 9 bases matching TRBD2. CDR1 and CDR2 from the germline V gene are LGHNA and YNFKEQ. The CDR3 has 16 amino acids. J was trimmed by 1 base and V by 4 bases; bases with no gene match: 6. The CDR3 nucleotides are TGTGCCAGCAGCCGCCTACTAGCGGGTGGCACAGATACGCAGTATTTT. Amino acids: CASSRLLAGGTDTQYF.

The table lists this clonotype with many counts. This chain connects TRBV5-1 to TRBJ1-2; no clear D gene. The germline gives CDR1 SGHRS, CDR2 YFSETQ. The CDR3 covers 13 residues. V lost 2 bases and J lost 3, with 8 bases in between. The CDR3 bases are TGCGCCAGCAGCTTTCGGTGGGACTATGGCTACACCTTC. It codes for CASSFRWDYGYTF.